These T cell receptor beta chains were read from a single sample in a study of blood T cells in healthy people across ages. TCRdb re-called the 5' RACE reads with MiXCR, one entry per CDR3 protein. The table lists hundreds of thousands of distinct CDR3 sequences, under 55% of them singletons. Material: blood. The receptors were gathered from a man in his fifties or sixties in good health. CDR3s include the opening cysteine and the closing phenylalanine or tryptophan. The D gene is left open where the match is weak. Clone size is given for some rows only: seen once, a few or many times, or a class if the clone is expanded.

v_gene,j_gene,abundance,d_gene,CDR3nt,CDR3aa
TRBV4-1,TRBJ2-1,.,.,TGCGCCAGCAGCCAAGAAGGGTCGAGGGGAGATGAGCAGTTCTTC,CASSQEGSRGDEQFF
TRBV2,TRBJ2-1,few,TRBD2,TGTGCCAGCATTGCGCCTAGCGGGGATAATGAGCAGTTCTTC,CASIAPSGDNEQFF
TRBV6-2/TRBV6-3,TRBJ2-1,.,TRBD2,TGTGCCAGCAGAATGACTAGCGGGAGATACAATGAGCAGTTCTTC,CASRMTSGRYNEQFF
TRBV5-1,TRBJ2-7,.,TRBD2,TGCGCCAGCAGCTTGATCGGGGGGTCCTACAATGAGCAGTACTTC,CASSLIGGSYNEQYF
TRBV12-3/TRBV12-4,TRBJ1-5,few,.,TGTGCCAGCAGTTTGCAAGGGGCGCATCAGCCCCAGCATTTT,CASSLQGAHQPQHF
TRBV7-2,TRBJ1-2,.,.,TGTGCCAGCAGCTCCCGGGCCAAATATGGCTACACCTTC,CASSSRAKYGYTF
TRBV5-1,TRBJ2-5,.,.,TGCGCCAGCTGTAACCCCCAGGAGCAGGATCACCAAGAGACCCAGTACTTC,CASCNPQEQDHQETQYF
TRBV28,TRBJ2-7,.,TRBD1,TGTGCCAGCAGTGCCGTGGGGACAGTGGACGAGCAGTACTTC,CASSAVGTVDEQYF
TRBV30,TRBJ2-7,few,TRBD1,TGTGCCTGGGACAGGGGGATTATCTACGAGCAGTACTTC,CAWDRGIIYEQYF
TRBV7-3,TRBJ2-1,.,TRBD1,TGTGCCAGCAGCGTCTCACGGGACAGCTACAATGAGCAGTTCTTC,CASSVSRDSYNEQFF
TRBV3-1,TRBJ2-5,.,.,TGTGCCAGCAGACGGGACAACCCTCGAGGGACCCAGTACTTC,CASRRDNPRGTQYF
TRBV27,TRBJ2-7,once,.,TGTGCCAGCAGGAAGCCGGGACAAAGCTACGAGCAGTACTTC,CASRKPGQSYEQYF
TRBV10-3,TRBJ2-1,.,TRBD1,TGTGCCATCAGTGCCACAGGGGCGCTTCACAATGAGCAGTTCTTC,CAISATGALHNEQFF
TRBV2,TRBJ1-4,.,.,TGTGCGGGGGGGCCCCTGAGTGAAAAACTGTTTTTT,CAGGPLSEKLFF
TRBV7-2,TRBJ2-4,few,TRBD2,TGTGCCAGCAGCTCGGGACTAGCGGGGAAAAACATTCAGTACTTC,CASSSGLAGKNIQYF
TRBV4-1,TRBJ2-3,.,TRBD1,TGCGCCAGCAGCCAGGATGAGGGACAGGGGACAGATACGCAGTATTTT,CASSQDEGQGTDTQYF
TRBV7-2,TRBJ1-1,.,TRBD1,TGTGCCAGCAACTTACACGGGACAGGGGGCAAGAACACTGAAGCTTTCTTT,CASNLHGTGGKNTEAFF
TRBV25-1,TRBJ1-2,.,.,TGTGCCAGCAACAGCAACTATGGCTACACCTTC,CASNSNYGYTF
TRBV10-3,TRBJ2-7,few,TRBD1,TGTGCCATCAGAGCCGGGACAGGGCTTGCCTACGAGCAGTACTTC,CAIRAGTGLAYEQYF
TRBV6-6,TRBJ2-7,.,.,TGTGCCAGCGCGGCCGGGACGAGAAGCGACGAGCAGTACTTC,CASAAGTRSDEQYF
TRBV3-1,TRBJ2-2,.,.,TGTGCCAGCAGCCAAGGAGGGGGGGTAAAGACCGGGGAGCTGTTTTTT,CASSQGGGVKTGELFF
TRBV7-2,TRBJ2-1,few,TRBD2,TGTGCCAGCAGCTTATGGGGGCTAGCGGGGGAGATCAATGAGCAGTTCTTC,CASSLWGLAGEINEQFF
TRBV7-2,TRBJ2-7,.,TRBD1,TGTGCCAGCAGCTTAAAACAAGGACAGGGCCCCTACGAGCAGTACTTC,CASSLKQGQGPYEQYF
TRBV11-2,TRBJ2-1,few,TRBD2,TGTGCCAGCAGCTCGAGGGTCCTAGCGGGGAATGAGCAGTTCTTC,CASSSRVLAGNEQFF
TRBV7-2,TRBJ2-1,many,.,TGTGCCAGCAGCTTAAACAGGTCCCCCAATGAGCAGTTCTTC,CASSLNRSPNEQFF
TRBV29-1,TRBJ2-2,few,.,TGCAGCGTTGAAGATAGGCGGCAGGGGGGAACCGGGGAGCTGTTTTTT,CSVEDRRQGGTGELFF
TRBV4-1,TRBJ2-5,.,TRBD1,TGCGCCAGCAGCCCGGCGGGACAGGGGATGGAGACCCAGTACTTC,CASSPAGQGMETQYF
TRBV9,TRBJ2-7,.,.,TGTGCCAGCAGCGTAAACGGTCGGTATGAGCAGTACTTC,CASSVNGRYEQYF
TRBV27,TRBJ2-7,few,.,TGTGCCAGCAGTGTAAGGGTGGGCTACGAGCAGTACTTC,CASSVRVGYEQYF
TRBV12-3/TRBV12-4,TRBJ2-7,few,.,TGTGCCAGCACCCCGGGACACCAGAACTACGAGCAGTACTTC,CASTPGHQNYEQYF
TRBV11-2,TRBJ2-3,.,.,TGTGCCAGCAGCTCACACTCAGGGGCTTGGGAGGATACGCAGTATTTT,CASSSHSGAWEDTQYF
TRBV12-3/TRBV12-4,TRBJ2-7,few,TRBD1,TGTGCCAGCAGTTTTGACAGGGACTCCTACGAGCAGTACTTC,CASSFDRDSYEQYF
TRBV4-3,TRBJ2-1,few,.,TGCGCCAGCAGCCAGGTCCCTGGGTGGCAGTTCTTC,CASSQVPGWQFF
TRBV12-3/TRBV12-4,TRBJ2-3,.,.,TGTGCCAGCAGCCCCGTTACCGTCGATACGCAGTATTTT,CASSPVTVDTQYF
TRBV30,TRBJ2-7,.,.,TGTGCCTGGAGGCCTCGTCCACAGGTCCCCTCCTACGAGCAGTACTTC,CAWRPRPQVPSYEQYF
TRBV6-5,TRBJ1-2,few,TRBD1,TGTGCCAGCAGTTATGGACAGGGGGTATGGGATGGCTACACCTTC,CASSYGQGVWDGYTF
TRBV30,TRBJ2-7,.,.,TGTGCCTGGAGTCGGGACCGTAGACCCTACGAGCAGTACTTC,CAWSRDRRPYEQYF
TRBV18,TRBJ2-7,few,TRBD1,TGTGCCAGCTCCTCCGACAGGGGCAAGGTCAGGGAGCAGTACTTC,CASSSDRGKVREQYF
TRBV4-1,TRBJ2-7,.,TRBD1,TGCGCCAGCAGCCCACGGACAGGGGCGAGCTCCTACGAGCAGTACTTC,CASSPRTGASSYEQYF
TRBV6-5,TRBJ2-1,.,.,TGTGCCAGCATGGGGCGATACAATGAGCAGTTCTTC,CASMGRYNEQFF
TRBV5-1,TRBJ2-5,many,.,TGTGCCAGCAGCTTCGATCAAGAGACCCAGTACTTC,CASSFDQETQYF
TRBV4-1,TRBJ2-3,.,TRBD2,TGCGCCAGCAGCCAGCGGGAGGCTAGCGGGGTCGGGGCAGATACGCAGTATTTT,CASSQREASGVGADTQYF
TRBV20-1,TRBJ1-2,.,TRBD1,TGCAGTGTTTCAGGGGGCCGAACTAACTATGGCTACACCTTC,CSVSGGRTNYGYTF
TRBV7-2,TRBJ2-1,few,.,TGTGCCAGCAGCTCCCCCCCGGTGGATGAGCAGTTCTTC,CASSSPPVDEQFF
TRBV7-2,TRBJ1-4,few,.,TGTGCCGTAGGGACGGGGGGATCGGAAAAACTGTTTTTT,CAVGTGGSEKLFF
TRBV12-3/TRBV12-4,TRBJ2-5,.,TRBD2,TGTGCCGGCAGGCCTAGCGGGGGGGTACAAGAGACCCAGTACTTC,CAGRPSGGVQETQYF
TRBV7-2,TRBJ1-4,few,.,TGTGCCAGCAGCCTCCAGGGTTCAACTAATGAAAAACTGTTTTTT,CASSLQGSTNEKLFF
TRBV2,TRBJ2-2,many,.,TGTGCCACGAGAGACCCCTTACGCGGGAACACCGGGGAGCTGTTTTTT,CATRDPLRGNTGELFF
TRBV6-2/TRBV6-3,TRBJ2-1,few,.,TGTGCCAGCAGGAAACAGGTTAATGAGCAGTTCTTC,CASRKQVNEQFF
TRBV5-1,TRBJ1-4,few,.,TGCGCCAGCAGCTCACAGACTGCAACTAATGAAAAACTGTTTTTT,CASSSQTATNEKLFF
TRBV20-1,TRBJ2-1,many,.,TGCAGTGCCCCAGAGGTCGGGGGCCTCCTCTACAATGAGCAGTTCTTC,CSAPEVGGLLYNEQFF